The 2 T cell receptor beta chains reported below all come from one sample, sequenced in a study of T cells in Graves' hyperthyroidism and ophthalmopathy. RNA transcripts provided the source from which TCR beta CDR3 regions were amplified. With the HTBI primer set, the TCR CDR3 went through a first round of RT-PCR. TCRdb reprocessed the multiplex PCR reads with MiXCR, giving one entry per CDR3 protein. The sample has more than 550,000 distinct CDR3 sequences, approximately 18% seen once. Sample: blood. The receptors come from a woman aged 45-65 years with Graves' hyperthyroidism that later progressed to Graves' ophthalmopathy.

In its sample, this clonotype was seen many times. V usage is TRBV11-1 and J usage is TRBJ1-2; D gene unclear. The V gene lost 5 bases and the J gene lost 4 bases, with 23 bases spanning the gap. This CDR3 is built from 17 residues. Looked up from germline, CDR1 is SGHAT and CDR2 is FQDESV (reference sequence). CDR3 coding DNA: TGTGCCAGCAGCGTTAATCCCCGGACCCCGGATGTCTATGGCTACACCTTC. This translates into CASSVNPRTPDVYGYTF.

This rearrangement joins TRBV20-1 to TRBJ1-6; TRBD1 matches 8 bases. This CDR3 has 14 residues. Trimming took 5 bases from V and 10 from J; bases not matched to a gene: 10. CDR1 is DFQATT, CDR2 SNEGSKA, per germline (reference sequence). This CDR3 is CSASQDRVQSPLHF. As DNA, the CDR3 is TGCAGTGCTTCCCAGGACAGGGTTCAATCACCCCTCCACTTT.